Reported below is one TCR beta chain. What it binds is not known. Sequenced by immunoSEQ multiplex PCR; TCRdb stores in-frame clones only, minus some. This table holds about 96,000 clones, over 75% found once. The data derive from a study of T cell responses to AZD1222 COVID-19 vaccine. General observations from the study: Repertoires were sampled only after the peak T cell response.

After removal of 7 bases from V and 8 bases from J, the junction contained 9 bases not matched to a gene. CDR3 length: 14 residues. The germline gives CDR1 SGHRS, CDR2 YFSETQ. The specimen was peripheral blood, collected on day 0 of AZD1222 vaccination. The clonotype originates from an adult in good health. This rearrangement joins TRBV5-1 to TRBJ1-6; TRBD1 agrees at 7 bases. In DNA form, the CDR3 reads TGCGCCAGCTCGCAGGGGGAATTGGATTCACCCCTCCACTTT. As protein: CASSQGELDSPLHF.